These T cell receptor beta chains were read from a single sample in a study of blood T cells in healthy people across ages. One entry per CDR3 protein, called by TCRdb with MiXCR from the 5' RACE reads. The sample yields around 1,000,000 distinct CDR3 sequences, 35% to 40% seen once. Sequenced sample: blood. The receptors were gathered from a man aged 18 to 29 in good health. Each CDR3 is given without its conserved first and last residue.

j_call	v_call	cdr3_aa
TRBJ1-5	TRBV6-6	ASSYQRPNQPQH
TRBJ1-4	TRBV5-1	ASSPWTGGVEKLF
TRBJ2-3	TRBV7-9	ASSPRTRRATDTQY
TRBJ2-7	TRBV7-3	ASSLTSHTSTYSYEQY
.	TRBV7-2	ASSSQRGETQY
TRBJ1-5	TRBV4-3	ASSQDHLGTQH
TRBJ1-5	TRBV20-1	SAATTPSNQPQH
TRBJ1-1	TRBV6-2/TRBV6-3	ASSTRTDRGEDTEAF
TRBJ2-2	TRBV6-6	AGGLAGAKNTGELF
TRBJ1-2	TRBV6-5	ASSNNPHGYT
TRBJ1-1	TRBV4-1	ASSQDLLAPLRRAGAPENTEAF
TRBJ1-6	TRBV7-2	ASSLSGQPNSPLH
TRBJ1-1	TRBV15	ATSGRGTLNTEAF
TRBJ2-3	TRBV5-6	ASSLVAGAITDTQY
TRBJ2-1	TRBV7-2	ASSPSSVTIDIGTQF
TRBJ1-2	TRBV27	ASSSGQGRLGYT
TRBJ1-1	TRBV9	ASSPDGTSEAF
TRBJ1-5	TRBV6-5	ASSYTAGDGNQPQH
TRBJ1-4	TRBV28	ATVGTPDEKLF
TRBJ2-5	TRBV5-6	ANRPRTGHRETQY
TRBJ2-3	TRBV12-5	ASGLVRDTSNWTDTQY
TRBJ2-4	TRBV7-2	ASSLTRTGGLAKNIQY
TRBJ2-3	TRBV27	ASGAASSTDTQY
TRBJ1-2	TRBV7-6	ASSLEGGGGYT
TRBJ2-5	TRBV3-1	ASSPTFSKETQY
TRBJ1-2	TRBV27	ASSVSGRNYGHT
TRBJ2-1	TRBV24-1	ATSDSTSSWF
TRBJ2-3	TRBV2	ASSGEGADTQY
TRBJ1-5	TRBV6-5	ASSRTAYSNQPQH
TRBJ1-2	TRBV20-1	SARGYSGTAGNGYT
TRBJ2-7	TRBV6-2/TRBV6-3	ASSALPGQERDEQY
TRBJ2-2	TRBV5-1	ASSLRVADTGELF